These T cell receptor beta chains were read from a single sample in a study of OX40 agonist ivuxolimab in advanced cancers. The table came from immunoSEQ multiplex PCR; TCRdb's copy has only in-frame clones and leaves some out. The table has tens of thousands of clones, more than 75% seen once. This material consisted of CD4+ or CD8+ T cells sorted from blood, taken in a trial of the OX40 agonist ivuxolimab. Receptors were obtained from an adult with an advanced solid tumor such as melanoma, head and neck, liver or kidney cancer. CDR3s leave out the opening cysteine and the closing phenylalanine or tryptophan.

TRBV5-4	TRBJ1-1	ASSLVGLVATEAF
TRBV6-5	TRBJ1-2	ASRLRRGRRDGYT
TRBV7-8	TRBJ2-7	ASNLGATPREQY
TRBV5-4	TRBJ2-3	ASSSGLAGKLDTQY
TRBV4-1	TRBJ2-7	ASSLGQGASEQY
TRBV5-6	TRBJ2-1	ASSSLAGAYNEQF
TRBV2	TRBJ1-1	ASSEVNTEAF
TRBV14	TRBJ2-2	ASSQEIIPRENTGELF
TRBV10-3	TRBJ2-7	AISENSQSNEQY
TRBV5-4	TRBJ1-4	ASSKEGLGEKLF